These 25 T cell receptor beta chains were all obtained from the same sample, sequenced in a study of blood T cell repertoires in COVID-19. Repertoires were generated with immunoSEQ multiplex PCR, while TCRdb's copy carries only in-frame clones and drops some. The data show about 97,000 clones, with nearly 90% seen just once and roughly 2% held by the top ten. Sample: peripheral blood. These receptors were collected from a man in his fifties with active COVID-19.

The J gene is TRBJ2-5, the V gene TRBV3-1 (or the pseudogene TRBV3-2), with 7 bases lining up with TRBD2. This CDR3 comprises 16 residues. The germline CDR1 and CDR2 sequences are LGHDT and YNNKEL (reference sequence). V lost 1 base to trimming and J lost 0 bases; unmatched junction nucleotides: 5. In DNA, the CDR3 is TGTGCCAGCAGCCAAGTAATAGCGGGTAACCAAGAGACCCAGTACTTC. This codes for CASSQVIAGNQETQYF.

The chain couples TRBV7-2 to TRBJ2-3; 8 bases are a match to TRBD2. The CDR3 is 16 residues long. CDR1 and CDR2 from the germline V gene are SGHTA and FQGNSA. With V trimmed by 2 bases and J by 4 bases, 8 bases remained unmatched. The CDR3 region has the DNA TGTGCCAGCAGCTTATTCGGGGGGGGCGTCGCAGATACGCAGTATTTT. Residues: CASSLFGGGVADTQYF.

The rearrangement joins TRBV9 to TRBJ1-3; possibly TRBD1 for D (5 bases). The CDR3 loop spans 15 amino acids. The germline V gene encodes CDR1 SGDLS and CDR2 YYNGEE. The V gene lost 3 bases and the J gene lost 0 bases, with 10 bases spanning the gap. DNA for the CDR3: TGTGCCAGCAGCGATCGACAGAGCTCTGGAAACACCATATATTTT. Translation: CASSDRQSSGNTIYF.

This clone came up once. The chain combines TRBV5-1 with TRBJ2-1; 8 nucleotides align to TRBD2. The germline CDR1 and CDR2 sequences are SGHRS and YFSETQ. CDR3 length: 15 residues. Trimming took 4 bases from V and 8 from J; bases not matched to a gene: 11. The CDR3 sequence is CASSLAGYNGDEQFF. DNA for the CDR3: TGCGCCAGCAGCCTAGCGGGTTACAACGGGGATGAGCAGTTCTTC.

The chain has TRBV19 and TRBJ2-6; D is perhaps TRBD1 (5 bases). Germline V CDR1 and CDR2: LNHDA, SQIVND (reference sequence). This CDR3 has 19 amino acids. The V and J ends lost 4 bases and 2 bases respectively, with 21 bases between them. The CDR3 protein is CASSTLGENRTAGANVLTF. For the CDR3, the DNA is TGTGCCAGTAGTACCCTAGGGGAAAACAGGACCGCTGGGGCCAACGTCCTGACTTTC. The entire variable domain, with the rest obtained from reference TRBV19 and TRBJ2-6, is as follows: DGGITQSPKYLFRKEGQNVTLSCEQNLNHDAMYWYRQDPGQGLRLIYYSQIVNDFQKGDIAEGYSVSREKKESFPLTVTSAQKNPTAFYLCASSTLGENRTAGANVLTFGAGSRLTVL.

This chain joins TRBV10-3 and TRBJ1-2, with D possibly matching TRBD1 (6 bases). The CDR3 is 12 amino acids. V gave up 11 bases and J gave up 4 bases, with 14 bases separating them. Germline V gives CDR1 ENHRY, CDR2 SYGVKD. The CDR3 loop is CASTGWVYGYTF. The CDR3, as DNA: TGTGCCTCAACAGGGTGGGTCTATGGCTACACCTTC.

The V call is TRBV3-1 (or the pseudogene TRBV3-2), the J call TRBJ1-1, with D maybe TRBD1 (6 bases). CDR1 is LGHDT and CDR2 is YNNKEL in the germline V gene (reference sequence). Trimming pared 6 bases from V and 0 bases from J, leaving 11 bases between. The length of the CDR3 is 14 residues. CDR3 in amino acids: CASRPTGMNTEAFF. DNA for the CDR3: TGTGCCAGCAGACCTACAGGGATGAACACTGAAGCTTTCTTT.

This chain connects TRBV6-2 or TRBV6-3 to TRBJ2-3; 11 bases align to TRBD2. Germline lookup yields CDR1 MNHEY and CDR2 SVGEGT. After removal of 2 bases from V and 2 bases from J, the junction contained 6 bases not matched to a gene. CDR3 length: 17 amino acids. The chain's CDR3 is CASSYGLAGGNTDTQYF. The CDR3 bases are TGTGCCAGCAGTTACGGTCTAGCGGGGGGTAACACAGATACGCAGTATTTT.

The chain combines TRBV11-2 with TRBJ2-7, with a weak D call TRBD2 (6 bases). V was pared by 3 bases and J by 9 bases, with 15 bases between. Germline-derived CDR1 and CDR2 are SGHAT and FQNNGV. CDR3 length equals 13 residues. CDR3 DNA sequence: TGTGCCAGCAGCTTTGGTACTAGCTCTAGGCAGTACTTC. Translated: CASSFGTSSRQYF. Full variable domain (remainder filled in from reference TRBV11-2 and TRBJ2-7): EAGVAQSPRYKIIEKRQSVAFWCNPISGHATLYWYQQILGQGPKLLIQFQNNGVVDDSQLPKDRFSAERLKGVDSTLKIQPAKLEDSAVYLCASSFGTSSRQYFGPGTRLTVT.

This clone was seen a single time. The chain couples TRBV5-4 to TRBJ2-3; tentative D call: TRBD2 (7 bases). The CDR3 has 16 residues. Germline V gene sequence: CDR1 SGHNT, CDR2 YYREEE (reference sequence). V was cut by 1 base and J by 4 bases, with 16 bases left in between. The CDR3 loop is CASSLSGGGTADTQYF. The CDR3 DNA reads as TGTGCCAGCAGCTTGTCGGGGGGCGGTACAGCAGATACGCAGTATTTT. The variable domain in full, completed from reference TRBV5-4 and TRBJ2-3, reads ETGVTQSPTHLIKTRGQQVTLRCSSQSGHNTVSWYQQALGQGPQFIFQYYREEENGRGNFPPRFSGLQFPNYSSELNVNALELDDSALYLCASSLSGGGTADTQYFGPGTRLTVL.

This rearrangement joins TRBV7-2 to TRBJ2-3; TRBD2 might be the D (5 bases). Per germline, CDR1 SGHTA and CDR2 FQGNSA. This CDR3 region has 15 residues. V gave up 5 bases and J gave up 1 base, with 13 bases separating them. CDR3 DNA: TGTGCCAGCAGCCCCGGGGTTGTAGGCACAGATACGCAGTATTTT. It specifies CASSPGVVGTDTQYF. The complete variable domain, with remaining parts taken from reference TRBV7-2 and TRBJ2-3, reads GAGVSQSPSNKVTEKGKDVELRCDPISGHTALYWYRQSLGQGLEFLIYFQGNSAPDKSGLPSDRFSAERTGGSVSTLTIQRTQQEDSAVYLCASSPGVVGTDTQYFGPGTRLTVL.

The chain employs TRBV18 and TRBJ2-1; TRBD2 is a possible D gene (7 bases). V was shortened by 6 bases and J by 0 bases, with 15 bases between the two germline ends. The CDR3 is made up of 16 amino acids. Germline values: CDR1 KGHSH, CDR2 LQKENI. The CDR3: CASSGGLESSYNEQFF. The CDR3 bases are TGTGCCAGCTCGGGGGGGCTCGAAAGCTCCTACAATGAGCAGTTCTTC.

The rearrangement uses TRBV4-2 and TRBJ1-2; 8 nucleotides line up with TRBD1. CDR3 length: 16 residues. Germline assignment: CDR1 LGHNA and CDR2 YNFKEQ. V shed 4 bases and J 4 bases; nucleotides not matched to a gene: 11. DNA of the CDR3: TGTGCCAGCAGCCTGGATCTGACAGGGGAAGGCTATGGCTACACCTTC. Its protein product is CASSLDLTGEGYGYTF.

The genes are TRBV2 and TRBJ1-2, with 9 bases fitting TRBD1. CDR1 and CDR2 (germline): SNHLY, FYNNEI. CDR3 length: 15 amino acids. The V and J ends lost 6 bases and 5 bases, in that order; junction bases with no gene match: 10. The CDR3 spells CASRPQGAKGYGYTF. CDR3 bases: TGTGCCAGCAGACCACAGGGGGCAAAGGGTTATGGCTACACCTTC.

This chain links TRBV4-1 with TRBJ2-1; D gene ambiguous. Between the trimmed V and J ends, which lost 0 bases and 4 bases, there was a span of 10 bases. The CDR3 has 15 amino acids. The germline CDR1 and CDR2 sequences are MGHRA and YSYEKL. This CDR3 is CASSQERLGYNEQFF. The CDR3 DNA follows: TGCGCCAGCAGCCAAGAGAGGCTTGGGTACAATGAGCAGTTCTTC.

A few counts support this clone. The gene calls are TRBV7-9 and TRBJ1-4; D not resolved. V dropped 5 bases and J dropped 6 bases, with 10 bases sitting between them. Germline assignment: CDR1 SEHNR and CDR2 FQNEAQ (reference sequence). The CDR3 covers 13 residues. The CDR3 DNA sequence: TGTGCCAGCAGCCCCCCCAGCGATGAAAAACTGTTTTTT. It codes for CASSPPSDEKLFF. The full variable domain, completed using reference TRBV7-9 and TRBJ1-4, is DTGVSQNPRHKITKRGQNVTFRCDPISEHNRLYWYRQTLGQGPEFLTYFQNEAQLEKSRLLSDRFSAERPKGSFSTLEIQRTEQGDSAMYLCASSPPSDEKLFFGSGTQLSVL.

This chain joins TRBV7-8 and TRBJ2-1, with 11 bases identical to TRBD2. Trimming at V came to 5 bases and at J to 4 bases, leaving 13 bases not matched to a gene. Germline CDR1 SGHVS, CDR2 FQNEAQ. CDR3 size: 18 residues. The CDR3 spells CASSPWTVLAGGYNEQFF. CDR3 in DNA: TGTGCCAGCAGCCCCTGGACAGTTTTAGCGGGGGGGTACAATGAGCAGTTCTTC. Based on the CDR3 plus reference TRBV7-8 and TRBJ2-1, the full variable domain is GAGVSQSPRYKVAKRGQDVALRCDPISGHVSLFWYQQALGQGPEFLTYFQNEAQLDKSGLPSDRFFAERPEGSVSTLKIQRTQQEDSAVYLCASSPWTVLAGGYNEQFFGPGTRLTVL.

The genes are TRBV6-1 and TRBJ2-3; possibly TRBD2 for D (6 bases). The ends were cut back, 6 bases at V and 6 bases at J, with 13 bases in the middle. CDR1 and CDR2 from the germline V gene are MNHNS and SASEGT. The CDR3 covers 13 residues. The CDR3 DNA sequence: TGTGCCAGCAGAGGACTAAATGCTGATACGCAGTATTTT. It translates to CASRGLNADTQYF.

The J gene is TRBJ1-2, the V gene TRBV13; TRBD1 is a possible D gene (6 bases). V shed 5 bases and J shed 4 bases, with 17 bases lying between them. The CDR3 sequence is 15 residues long. The germline V gene has CDR1 PRHDT and CDR2 FYEKMQ (reference sequence). The DNA of the CDR3 is TGTGCCAGCAGCCGCGCGGGGGGCAGACTCTATGGCTACACCTTC. Protein product: CASSRAGGRLYGYTF.

This chain joins TRBV11-1 and TRBJ1-6; 9 positions agree with TRBD1. The CDR3 is 15 amino acids. V lost 2 bases and J lost 10; bases outside the gene matches: 6. The germline V gene has CDR1 SGHAT and CDR2 FQDESV (reference sequence). DNA for the CDR3: TGTGCCAGCAGCTTAATGGGACAGGGTAACTCACCCCTCCACTTT. Translated, it gives CASSLMGQGNSPLHF.

The genes are TRBV11-2 and TRBJ2-1; TRBD1 matches 12 bases. CDR1 and CDR2 from the germline V gene are SGHAT and FQNNGV. The CDR3 length is 19 residues. V lost 6 bases, J lost 7 bases, and 19 bases stayed unmatched. The CDR3 DNA reads as TGTGCCAGCAGGAGGCCGGGACAGGGGGCCTTCAGGGTCGGGAATGAGCAGTTCTTC. It codes for CASRRPGQGAFRVGNEQFF.

The chain couples TRBV5-5 to TRBJ1-2; TRBD1 might be the D (6 bases). Trimming pared 0 bases from V and 4 bases from J, leaving 13 bases between. CDR1 and CDR2 (germline): SGHKS, YYEKEE (reference sequence). The CDR3 runs 15 residues. The CDR3 nucleotides are TGTGCCAGCAGCTTGGAGGCCAGGGGTGCCTATGGCTACACCTTC. It is translated as CASSLEARGAYGYTF.

The CDR3 loop is CASSILARGGETQYF. As DNA, the CDR3 is TGTGCCAGTAGTATACTGGCGCGGGGAGGAGAGACCCAGTACTTC. The V call is TRBV19, the J call TRBJ2-5, with a possible D match to TRBD2 (6 bases). This CDR3 has 15 amino acids. Trimming pared 2 bases from V and 4 bases from J, leaving 14 bases between. The germline gives CDR1 LNHDA, CDR2 SQIVND (reference sequence).

This chain joins TRBV5-4 and TRBJ2-1; 13 nucleotides agree with TRBD2. V shed 4 bases and J 12 bases; nucleotides not matched to a gene: 13. The CDR3 has 16 residues. Germline V gene lookup returns CDR1 SGHNT and CDR2 YYREEE (reference sequence). The DNA of the CDR3 is TGTGCCAGCAGCGATCCCGGGACTAGCGGGGAGCGTGGGCAGTTCTTC. It translates to CASSDPGTSGERGQFF. The full variable domain, with the rest looked up from reference TRBV5-4 and TRBJ2-1, is ETGVTQSPTHLIKTRGQQVTLRCSSQSGHNTVSWYQQALGQGPQFIFQYYREEENGRGNFPPRFSGLQFPNYSSELNVNALELDDSALYLCASSDPGTSGERGQFFGPGTRLTVL.

This chain joins TRBV2 and TRBJ2-7; 7 bases fit TRBD1. CDR3 size: 15 residues. V dropped 6 bases and J dropped 2; count of bases not matched to a gene: 10. Germline V gene sequence: CDR1 SNHLY, CDR2 FYNNEI. CDR3 bases: TGTGCCAGCAGCCACCCGGGACAGAGAACCTACGAGCAGTACTTC. Its protein product is CASSHPGQRTYEQYF.